Following are 9 T cell receptor beta chains from one sample sequenced in a study of CD8 T cells in Susac syndrome (dated by TCRdb to between 2019 and 2020). Preparation of the library involved the immunoSEQ multiplex PCR assay. RNA was extracted using the RNeasy kit, and roughly 0.5 to 1 microgram was reverse transcribed with random hexamers. TCRdb trimmed public reads at Q25 via fastp, called clones via MiXCR and kept in-frame beta chains. Each record represents a unique CDR3 protein, reported with the most common genes and DNA among its rows. This sample lists some 99,000 distinct CDR3 sequences; approximately 96% were detected once. In total, the top ten clones hold about 0.1% of the sample. Sequencing was carried out using CD4+ T cells from PBMCs. Every receptor here comes from a human donor in good health.

The rearrangement joins TRBV2 to TRBJ1-6, with 7 bases fitting TRBD1. CDR3 length: 14 amino acids. The V and J ends lost 3 bases and 6 bases, in that order; junction bases with no gene match: 2. CDR1 SNHLY and CDR2 FYNNEI come from the germline V gene. CDR3 in amino acids: CASSDGQANSPLHF. The CDR3, as DNA: TGTGCCAGCAGTGATGGACAGGCTAATTCACCCCTCCACTTT.

The chain combines TRBV7-2 with TRBJ1-2; D remains unclear. Germline lookup yields CDR1 SGHTA and CDR2 FQGNSA. The CDR3 contains 13 residues. With 1 base removed from V and 7 bases from J, the gap between germline ends came to 10 bases. CDR3 DNA sequence: TGTGCCAGCAGCTTAGTTTCCGGGAGTGGCTACACCTTC. This sequence encodes CASSLVSGSGYTF.

V usage is TRBV7-2 and J usage is TRBJ2-1; 10 nucleotides line up with TRBD2. The junction had 7 bases not matched to a gene; V was cut back by 0 bases and J by 8 bases. Germline V gives CDR1 SGHTA, CDR2 FQGNSA. The CDR3 loop spans 16 amino acids. CDR3 in amino acids: CASSLASGGAGYEQFF. CDR3 nucleotides: TGTGCCAGCAGCTTAGCCAGCGGGGGGGCCGGATATGAGCAGTTCTTC.

The V gene is TRBV2, the J gene TRBJ1-1; 7 positions match TRBD1. There are 13 residues in the CDR3. Germline CDR1 and CDR2: SNHLY and FYNNEI. V shed 8 bases and J 0 bases; nucleotides not matched to a gene: 3. The CDR3 nucleotides read TGTGCCAGCCGGGACAGCATGAACACTGAAGCTTTCTTT. It translates to CASRDSMNTEAFF.

This clonotype is a singleton in its sample. Written as DNA, the CDR3 is TGTGCCAGCAGCGTAGGGGACCCTACAGATACGCAGTATTTT. Residues: CASSVGDPTDTQYF. The genes are TRBV7-9 and TRBJ2-3, with D possibly being TRBD1 or TRBD2 (5 bases each). CDR1 and CDR2 (germline): SEHNR, FQNEAQ (reference sequence). Between the trimmed V and J ends, which lost 5 bases and 3 bases, there was a span of 12 bases. The CDR3 has 14 amino acids.

The rearrangement links TRBV18 to TRBJ2-1, with D possibly TRBD1 on 6 matching bases. Germline assignment: CDR1 KGHSH and CDR2 LQKENI. V was clipped by 2 bases and J by 6 bases, with 8 bases between them. The CDR3 is made up of 13 amino acids. The DNA of the CDR3 is TGTGCCAGCTCACCAACAGGGTCCAATGAGCAGTTCTTC. Its translation: CASSPTGSNEQFF.

The chain combines TRBV5-4 with TRBJ2-7, with D possibly TRBD1 on 6 matching bases. V lost 0 bases, J lost 7 bases, and 14 bases lay in between. The CDR3 runs 14 residues. CDR1 is SGHNT and CDR2 is YYREEE in the germline V gene (reference sequence). The CDR3 nucleotides are TGTGCCAGCAGCTTGGAACAGGGTGGTATGGAGCAGTACTTC. It is translated as CASSLEQGGMEQYF.

Only a few counts were recorded for this clonotype. This chain connects TRBV4-2 to TRBJ2-7, with 11 bases matching TRBD2. The V gene end was trimmed by 6 bases and the J gene end by 5 bases; junction bases not matched to a gene: 9. The germline V gene has CDR1 LGHNA and CDR2 YNFKEQ. The CDR3 extends over 15 amino acids. DNA for the CDR3: TGTGCCAGCAGGGCGGGGACTAGCGGTTTCCACGAGCAGTACTTC. It translates to CASRAGTSGFHEQYF.

This chain joins TRBV5-1 and TRBJ1-1; 7 bases fit TRBD1. V shed 4 bases and J 1 base; nucleotides not matched to a gene: 4. This CDR3 is 14 amino acids long. Germline values: CDR1 SGHRS, CDR2 YFSETQ. The chain's CDR3 is CASSQGQQNTEAFF. Here the CDR3 DNA reads TGCGCCAGCAGCCAGGGACAGCAGAACACTGAAGCTTTCTTT.